The 32 T cell receptor beta chains below come from one sample, sequenced in a study of CD8 T cells in ankylosing spondylitis. Study-wide findings and caveats: It appeared that ankylosing spondylitis blood was characterized by a TCR beta motif of several highly homologous variants.

Each CDR3 protein is one row after TCRdb ran MiXCR on the 5' RACE reads. The sample holds 350,000 to 450,000 distinct CDR3 sequences, roughly 27% seen once. Their cognate antigens are unknown. The sample taken for sequencing was blood, either unsorted or a sorted T cell fraction (not recorded which). The origin of the receptors is a male donor with ankylosing spondylitis.

The J gene is TRBJ2-3, the V gene TRBV18; 16 bases fit TRBD2. The germline gives CDR1 KGHSH, CDR2 LQKENI. The V segment lost 4 bases and the J segment 5 bases; nucleotides outside the gene matches: 6. The CDR3 has 17 amino acids. CDR3 amino acids: CASSRGTSGRAQDTQYF. The CDR3 DNA follows: TGTGCCAGCTCACGAGGGACTAGCGGGAGGGCGCAAGATACGCAGTATTTT.

The chain joins TRBV11-1 to TRBJ2-7, with 10 positions matching TRBD2. The CDR3 contains 19 residues. V gave up 0 bases and J gave up 0 bases; unmatched junction bases: 11. Per the germline V gene, CDR1 is SGHAT and CDR2 is FQDESV (reference sequence). CDR3: CASSLARQTSGPGSYEQYF. The CDR3 DNA reads TGTGCCAGCAGCTTAGCGCGTCAGACTAGCGGGCCCGGCTCCTACGAGCAGTACTTC.

This clonotype turned up a few times. The chain couples TRBV12-3 or TRBV12-4 to TRBJ2-7, with D unclear. This CDR3 region has 13 residues. V lost 7 bases, J lost 4 bases, and 14 bases lay in between. This CDR3 is CASTYNALYEQYF. Written as DNA, the CDR3 is TGTGCCAGCACGTACAATGCCCTTTACGAGCAGTACTTC.

This sequence joins TRBV3-1 and TRBJ1-2; no firm D call. Germline CDR1 is LGHDT and CDR2 is YNNKEL (reference sequence). V lost 0 bases to trimming and J lost 4 bases, with 9 bases between them. The length of the CDR3 is 14 residues. The CDR3 is CASSQDPLGYGYTF. The CDR3 bases are TGTGCCAGCAGCCAAGACCCCCTGGGCTATGGCTACACCTTC. Based on the CDR3 plus reference TRBV3-1 and TRBJ1-2, the full variable domain is DTAVSQTPKYLVTQMGNDKSIKCEQNLGHDTMYWYKQDSKKFLKIMFSYNNKELIINETVPNRFSPKSPDKAHLNLHINSLELGDSAVYFCASSQDPLGYGYTFGSGTRLTVV.

The CDR3 region has the DNA TGTGCCACCAGCCCTAGCGGGAGAGGCACAGATACGCAGTATTTT. Its protein is CATSPSGRGTDTQYF. The chain links TRBV24-1 to TRBJ2-3; 10 bases map to TRBD2. Looked up from germline, CDR1 is KGHDR and CDR2 is SFDVKD. CDR3 size: 15 residues. J lost 1 base, V lost 7 bases, and 4 bases had no gene match.

To note about this clonotype: One junction end disagrees with the germline gene, perhaps due to a read error. The gene calls are TRBV7-9 and TRBJ2-1; TRBD2 aligns across 7 bases. Germline-derived CDR1 and CDR2 are SEHNR and FQNEAQ (reference sequence). CDR3 size: 16 residues. CDR3 in DNA: TGTGCCAGCAGCTCCCAGTTGGGGGGGACCTACAATGAGCTGTTCTTC. Its protein is CASSSQLGGTYNELFF.

J is TRBJ1-4 and V is TRBV7-2; no definite D call. The V end lost 0 bases, the J end lost 3 bases, and 5 bases lay between the germline ends. The germline V gene encodes CDR1 SGHTA and CDR2 FQGNSA. This CDR3 region has 14 residues. In DNA form, the CDR3 reads TGTGCCAGCAGCTTAGCCTCTCCTAATGAAAAACTGTTTTTT. The encoded protein is CASSLASPNEKLFF.

The chain employs TRBV3-1 and TRBJ2-2; D remains ambiguous. V lost 3 bases and J 1 base, leaving 6 bases between the germline ends. This CDR3 region has 14 residues. Germline-derived CDR1 and CDR2 are LGHDT and YNNKEL (reference sequence). CDR3 sequence: CASSQRLNTGELFF. DNA of the CDR3: TGTGCCAGCAGCCAGAGACTGAACACCGGGGAGCTGTTTTTT.

This clonotype came up a few times. This chain uses TRBV29-1 with TRBJ2-1, with D maybe TRBD2 (5 bases). CDR1 and CDR2 (germline): SQVTM, ANQGSEA. The CDR3 sequence is 12 residues long. V was pared by 3 bases and J by 8 bases, with 11 bases between. As DNA, the CDR3 is TGCAGCGTTGACTTACCCGGGGATGAGCAGTTCTTC. Amino acids: CSVDLPGDEQFF.

This clonotype was observed at least ten times. The J gene is TRBJ1-5, the V gene TRBV12-3 or TRBV12-4, with D perhaps TRBD1 (6 bases). This CDR3 contains 14 residues. V was shortened by 3 bases and J by 4 bases, with 10 bases between the two germline ends. In DNA, the CDR3 is TGTGCCAGCAGTTTTTCCAGGGGTAATCAGCCCCAGCATTTT. It translates to CASSFSRGNQPQHF.

The chain joins TRBV27 to TRBJ2-3, with 11 bases lining up with TRBD2. J lost 8 bases, V lost 5 bases, and 6 bases had no gene match. From germline, CDR1 is MNHEY and CDR2 SMNVEV (reference sequence). The CDR3 sequence is 14 residues long. CDR3 DNA sequence: TGTGCCAGCAGTCCTCTCGGACTAGCGGGTACGCAGTATTTT. Translated: CASSPLGLAGTQYF.

Only a few counts were recorded for this clonotype. Here the CDR3 reads CSALQANTEAFF. In DNA, the CDR3 is TGCAGTGCCTTACAAGCAAACACTGAAGCTTTCTTT. The J gene is TRBJ1-1, the V gene TRBV20-1; D is ambiguous. Trimming took 6 bases from V and 2 from J, leaving 10 bases between them. CDR3 length: 12 amino acids. CDR1 and CDR2 (germline): DFQATT, SNEGSKA (reference sequence).

The V call is TRBV20-1, the J call TRBJ2-1; 10 nucleotides align to TRBD2. Losses at the gene ends were 3 bases for V and 7 bases for J; bases not matched to a gene: 9. This CDR3 has 15 amino acids. From germline, CDR1 is DFQATT and CDR2 SNEGSKA (reference sequence). DNA for the CDR3: TGCAGTGCTAGCGATCTAGCGGGAGTAGGAAATGAGCAGTTCTTC. Translation: CSASDLAGVGNEQFF.

This chain joins TRBV2 and TRBJ2-5, with D possibly matching TRBD2 (6 bases). This CDR3 contains 16 residues. Trimming took off 7 bases at V and 1 base at J, with 19 bases between the two ends. Germline V gives CDR1 SNHLY, CDR2 FYNNEI. CDR3 region: CASNPVDYRRQETQYF. CDR3 nucleotide sequence: TGTGCCAGCAACCCCGTGGACTACCGGCGCCAAGAGACCCAGTACTTC.

This clonotype was seen a few times. V gene TRBV3-1 combines with J gene TRBJ2-3, with D unresolved. With 0 bases removed from V and 10 bases from J, the gap between germline ends came to 14 bases. The CDR3 covers 14 residues. Per germline, CDR1 LGHDT and CDR2 YNNKEL (reference sequence). For the CDR3, the DNA is TGTGCCAGCAGCCAAGAAGGTGAGAACCCGCCGCAGTATTTT. Translation gives CASSQEGENPPQYF.

This clonotype was detected only a few times. J is TRBJ2-1 and V is TRBV27, with 7 bases fitting TRBD1. V lost 3 bases to trimming and J lost 2 bases; unmatched junction nucleotides: 7. The CDR3 is made up of 16 amino acids. Germline assignment: CDR1 MNHEY and CDR2 SMNVEV (reference sequence). The CDR3 DNA reads as TGTGCCAGCAGTTTGAGGGGGCGGTCCACCTACAATGAGCAGTTCTTC. Translated: CASSLRGRSTYNEQFF.

This clonotype appeared a few times. The chain employs TRBV20-1 and TRBJ1-1; D may be TRBD1 (5 bases). V was shortened by 2 bases and J by 3 bases, with 13 bases between the two germline ends. The germline V gene has CDR1 DFQATT and CDR2 SNEGSKA (reference sequence). The CDR3 is 14 residues long. Here the CDR3 DNA reads TGCAGTGCTAGACGTCGTGGGGCGGACACTGAAGCTTTCTTT. Translation: CSARRRGADTEAFF.

This chain uses TRBV27 with TRBJ2-3; 9 bases match TRBD1. The CDR3 length is 15 residues. With V trimmed by 6 bases and J by 2 bases, 6 bases remained unmatched. The germline V gene has CDR1 MNHEY and CDR2 SMNVEV (reference sequence). CDR3 in amino acids: CASSDWDRDTDTQYF. The CDR3 DNA sequence: TGTGCCAGCAGCGACTGGGACAGGGACACAGATACGCAGTATTTT.

The chain employs TRBV2 and TRBJ2-7, with D perhaps matching TRBD2 (5 bases). Germline V lookup: CDR1 SNHLY, CDR2 FYNNEI. V was shortened by 3 bases and J by 1 base, with 10 bases between the two germline ends. This CDR3 contains 14 residues. The CDR3 DNA sequence: TGTGCCAGCAGTGATGAGGGTCTTTCCTACGAGCAGTACTTC. Its translation is CASSDEGLSYEQYF. Looking up the rest from reference TRBV2 and TRBJ2-7 gives the full variable domain: EPEVTQTPSHQVTQMGQEVILRCVPISNHLYFYWYRQILGQKVEFLVSFYNNEISEKSEIFDDQFSVERPDGSNFTLKIRSTKLEDSAMYFCASSDEGLSYEQYFGPGTRLTVT.

This clonotype was detected a few times. The genes are TRBV10-3 and TRBJ2-3; D is unclear. Germline V gene sequence: CDR1 ENHRY, CDR2 SYGVKD. The CDR3 spans 11 residues. V was trimmed by 10 bases and J by 0 bases, leaving 5 bases between them. This CDR3 is CATKSTDTQYF. In nucleotides, the CDR3 is TGTGCCACCAAGAGCACAGATACGCAGTATTTT.

This clonotype has only a few counts. V and J are TRBV10-3 and TRBJ1-6; D unclear. Germline loops: CDR1 ENHRY, CDR2 SYGVKD. Trimming left V 3 bases short and J 5 bases short, with 11 bases between. The CDR3 has 15 residues. The CDR3 nucleotides are TGTGCCATCAGTGACAAGAACAGCAATAATTCACCCCTCCACTTT. Translating gives CAISDKNSNNSPLHF.

This chain links TRBV6-1 with TRBJ2-6, with D unresolved. This CDR3 contains 14 residues. CDR1 is MNHNS and CDR2 is SASEGT in the germline V gene. Trimming took off 7 bases at V and 1 base at J, with 8 bases between the two ends. CDR3 in amino acids: CASTEQSGANVLTF. The CDR3 region has the DNA TGTGCCAGCACTGAGCAATCTGGGGCCAACGTCCTGACTTTC.

V and J are TRBV7-2 and TRBJ2-7; D might be TRBD2 (5 bases). CDR1 is SGHTA and CDR2 is FQGNSA in the germline V gene. V lost 2 bases and J lost 4, with 15 bases in between. The CDR3 sequence is 15 residues long. The CDR3 region is CASSLRDGKGYEQYF. CDR3 DNA: TGTGCCAGCAGCTTACGGGATGGGAAAGGTTACGAGCAGTACTTC.

V and J are TRBV19 and TRBJ1-6; possibly TRBD1 for D (5 bases). Germline-derived CDR1 and CDR2 are LNHDA and SQIVND (reference sequence). This CDR3 comprises 17 residues. V lost 5 bases and J lost 0, with 14 bases in between. DNA for the CDR3: TGTGCCAGTAGTTCCCTGGGGCGGAGCTCCTATAATTCACCCCTCCACTTT. This encodes CASSSLGRSSYNSPLHF.

This clonotype appeared a few times. The chain uses TRBV29-1 and TRBJ2-7; TRBD2 is a possible D gene (5 bases). Germline loops: CDR1 SQVTM, CDR2 ANQGSEA. The CDR3 has 12 residues. Trimming left V 4 bases short and J 6 bases short, with 13 bases between. The CDR3 spells CSVAEPGTEQYV. The CDR3 region has the DNA TGCAGCGTTGCCGAGCCGGGAACCGAGCAGTACGTC.

In its sample, this clonotype was seen a few times. The rearrangement uses TRBV24-1 and TRBJ1-5, with D maybe TRBD1 (6 bases). CDR1 is KGHDR, CDR2 SFDVKD, per germline. This CDR3 is 14 amino acids long. V dropped 4 bases and J dropped 4 bases, with 10 bases sitting between them. The CDR3 DNA sequence: TGTGCCACCAGTGAGGGGGGCTTTAATCAGCCCCAGCATTTT. It is translated as CATSEGGFNQPQHF.

This clonotype appeared a few times. This chain connects TRBV5-6 to TRBJ2-1; 7 bases are a match to TRBD2. V trimming: 3 bases; J trimming: 4 bases; junction bases outside the gene matches: 4. CDR1 and CDR2 from the germline V gene are SGHDT and YYEEEE. The CDR3 runs to 14 residues. In DNA form, the CDR3 reads TGTGCCAGCAGCTCGACAGCGGGGTACAATGAGCAGTTCTTC. This encodes CASSSTAGYNEQFF.

This clonotype was seen more than once but under ten times. V is TRBV10-2 and J is TRBJ1-1, with D tentatively TRBD1 (6 bases). The V gene lost 8 bases and the J gene lost 6 bases, with 13 bases spanning the gap. This CDR3 region has 12 residues. Germline loops: CDR1 WSHSY, CDR2 SAAADI. CDR3 nucleotides: TGCGCCAGCCTCAGGGGAGTCGCTGAAGCTTTCTTT. Its translation: CASLRGVAEAFF.

The chain couples TRBV14 to TRBJ2-6; no firm D call. Germline V lookup: CDR1 SGHDN, CDR2 FVKESK. The ends were cut back, 4 bases at V and 0 bases at J, with 16 bases in the middle. This CDR3 has 18 amino acids. This chain's CDR3 is CASSRSAGLSSGANVLTF. The CDR3 DNA follows: TGTGCCAGCAGCCGGTCGGCAGGCCTAAGCTCTGGGGCCAACGTCCTGACTTTC.

The chain has TRBV5-1 and TRBJ1-2, with TRBD1 matching over 8 bases. CDR1 SGHRS and CDR2 YFSETQ come from the germline V gene. The CDR3 runs 17 residues. Trimming cost V 5 bases and J 0 bases; bases outside gene matches: 12. As DNA, the CDR3 is TGCGCCAGCAGACCATGGACAGGGCTGAGAACTAACTATGGCTACACCTTC. Its translation is CASRPWTGLRTNYGYTF.

The chain carries TRBV11-2 and TRBJ2-7; 7 bases map to TRBD1. The CDR3 totals 14 residues. The germline V gene encodes CDR1 SGHAT and CDR2 FQNNGV. The trim removed 6 bases at V and 0 bases at J, leaving 5 bases unmatched. CDR3 nucleotides: TGTGCCAGCAGTCGGGACAGCCTCTCCTACGAGCAGTACTTC. This codes for CASSRDSLSYEQYF.

This clonotype appeared a few times. The chain recombines TRBV5-1 with TRBJ2-3; D remains unclear. Germline V gives CDR1 SGHRS, CDR2 YFSETQ. This CDR3 is built from 12 residues. The V and J ends lost 4 bases and 3 bases respectively, with 6 bases between them. The CDR3 protein is CASSVGTDTQYF. CDR3 bases: TGCGCCAGCAGCGTTGGTACAGATACGCAGTATTTT. The full variable domain, in which reference TRBV5-1 and TRBJ2-3 provide the parts outside the CDR3, is KAGVTQTPRYLIKTRGQQVTLSCSPISGHRSVSWYQQTPGQGLQFLFEYFSETQRNKGNFPGRFSGRQFSNSRSEMNVSTLELGDSALYLCASSVGTDTQYFGPGTRLTVL.